This is a list of T cell receptor beta chains from one sample in a study of cytomegalovirus exposure and HLA in healthy donors. Sequencing was performed with immunoSEQ multiplex PCR; in TCRdb, only in-frame clones are kept and a portion is missing. The sample carries fewer than 90,000 clones, 85% to 95% recorded once. The specimen sequenced was PBMCs. The source of these receptors is a woman aged 18-29 years in good health and CMV-seronegative. Both conserved end residues are part of each CDR3. Fields, in order: CDR3 DNA, CDR3 protein, J gene, D gene, clone size, V gene. A D gene is named only where the DNA matches it firmly. Clone size appears in some rows only: once, few, many, or a class for an expanded clone.

cdr3_nt: TGTGCCAGCAGTTACTCTGCAGGGGTGTATCAGCCCCAGCATTTT
cdr3_aa: CASSYSAGVYQPQHF
j_call: TRBJ1-5
d_call: NA
clone_size: NA
v_call: TRBV6-5

cdr3_nt: TGTGCCAGCAGTACACCGGACAGGTACACAGATACGCAGTATTTT
cdr3_aa: CASSTPDRYTDTQYF
j_call: TRBJ2-3
d_call: TRBD1
clone_size: NA
v_call: TRBV27

cdr3_nt: TGTGCCAGCAGTTTTATACGGGGCGGGATGTACGAGCAGTACTTC
cdr3_aa: CASSFIRGGMYEQYF
j_call: TRBJ2-7
d_call: NA
clone_size: NA
v_call: TRBV28

cdr3_nt: TGTGCCAGTAGTTCAGATCGACAGGGGTGGAAAGGCACTGAAGCTTTCTTT
cdr3_aa: CASSSDRQGWKGTEAFF
j_call: TRBJ1-1
d_call: TRBD1
clone_size: NA
v_call: TRBV19

cdr3_nt: TGTGCCAGCAGCTCCGGGACAGGGCTTGTCGATGAGCAGTTCTTC
cdr3_aa: CASSSGTGLVDEQFF
j_call: TRBJ2-1
d_call: TRBD1
clone_size: NA
v_call: TRBV11-2

cdr3_nt: TGTGCCAGCAGTGAAGCCCCAGGGTTCACCGGGGAGCTGTTTTTT
cdr3_aa: CASSEAPGFTGELFF
j_call: TRBJ2-2
d_call: NA
clone_size: NA
v_call: TRBV6-1

cdr3_nt: TGTGCCAGCACCACACTAGCGGGAGTTTCCGGGGAGCTGTTTTTT
cdr3_aa: CASTTLAGVSGELFF
j_call: TRBJ2-2
d_call: TRBD2
clone_size: NA
v_call: TRBV2

cdr3_nt: TGTGCCAGCAGCGTGGGACAGGGGAACAATGAGCAGTTCTTC
cdr3_aa: CASSVGQGNNEQFF
j_call: TRBJ2-1
d_call: TRBD1
clone_size: few
v_call: TRBV9

cdr3_nt: TGCGCCAGCAGCCAAGATTTCGGCGGCCTGAACACTGAAGCTTTCTTT
cdr3_aa: CASSQDFGGLNTEAFF
j_call: TRBJ1-1
d_call: NA
clone_size: once
v_call: TRBV4-1

cdr3_nt: TGTGCCAGCAGCCACCCGGGACAGACAGACTACGAGCAGTACTTC
cdr3_aa: CASSHPGQTDYEQYF
j_call: TRBJ2-7
d_call: TRBD1
clone_size: NA
v_call: TRBV6-6

cdr3_nt: TGTGCCAGCTCACCACCAGCTAGGGGGAACACCGGGGAGCTGTTTTTT
cdr3_aa: CASSPPARGNTGELFF
j_call: TRBJ2-2
d_call: NA
clone_size: NA
v_call: TRBV18

cdr3_nt: TGCGCCAGCAGCTTGGGCAGCCGACAGGGATACGAGCAGTACTTC
cdr3_aa: CASSLGSRQGYEQYF
j_call: TRBJ2-7
d_call: TRBD1
clone_size: NA
v_call: TRBV5-1

cdr3_nt: TGTGCCAGCAGTGAAATCGGCCGGGTCGGGGTCCTGACTCAGCCCCAGCATTTT
cdr3_aa: CASSEIGRVGVLTQPQHF
j_call: TRBJ1-5
d_call: NA
clone_size: NA
v_call: TRBV6-1

cdr3_nt: TGTGCCAGCAGCATGAGCACAGGGGGCCACGAGCAGTACTTC
cdr3_aa: CASSMSTGGHEQYF
j_call: TRBJ2-7
d_call: TRBD1
clone_size: once
v_call: TRBV9

cdr3_nt: TGTGCCAGCAGCTCCTTGGACAGGGCGTCTTACAATGAGCAGTTCTTC
cdr3_aa: CASSSLDRASYNEQFF
j_call: TRBJ2-1
d_call: TRBD1
clone_size: NA
v_call: TRBV7-9

cdr3_nt: TGTGCCAGTAGTATAGATCTCGGGACAGCTTACAATGAGCAGTTCTTC
cdr3_aa: CASSIDLGTAYNEQFF
j_call: TRBJ2-1
d_call: TRBD1
clone_size: NA
v_call: TRBV19